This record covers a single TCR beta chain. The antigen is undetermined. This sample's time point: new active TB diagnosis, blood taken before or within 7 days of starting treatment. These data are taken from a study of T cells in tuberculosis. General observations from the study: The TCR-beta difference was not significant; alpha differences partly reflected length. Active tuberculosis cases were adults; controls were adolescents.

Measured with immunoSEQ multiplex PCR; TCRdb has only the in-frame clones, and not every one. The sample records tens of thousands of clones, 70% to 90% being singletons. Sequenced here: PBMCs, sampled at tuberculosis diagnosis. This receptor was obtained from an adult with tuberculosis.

The DNA for the CDR3 is TGTGCCTGGAGTAGGGGAAGGGGTCAGCCCCAGCATTTT. Its protein product is CAWSRGRGQPQHF. The V and J genes are TRBV30 and TRBJ1-5; the D gene is possibly TRBD1 (5 bases). V gave up 2 bases and J gave up 6 bases, with 11 bases separating them. CDR3 length equals 13 residues. Germline lookup yields CDR1 GTSNPN and CDR2 SVGIG (reference sequence).